This T cell receptor (beta chain) was documented in a study of tumor-infiltrating lymphocytes in primary liver carcinoma. On the study more broadly: Both sexes were represented among patients, who were 30 to 69 years old. General study points: Only about 7-25% of top clones showed up in all five tumor regions. Blood trailed tumors significantly in top-250-clone fraction (p = 0.039).

Total RNA amounting to around 530 ng was the source from which TCR beta cDNA was made with a constant-region primer. Researchers made the TCR beta libraries by running three nested multiplex PCR rounds with slightly modified ARM-PCR. Both of the initial two PCR rounds ran for roughly 10 cycles and employed TRBV1-TRBV30 forward primers alongside a C-beta reverse primer. TCRdb independently ran MiXCR on the multiplex PCR reads; one entry per CDR3 protein. Here the sample spans about 110,000 distinct CDR3 sequences, around two thirds being singletons. The roughly 20-31 mg bulk tissue piece was not sorted before simultaneous RNA and DNA extraction. On this clonotype: Its antigen remains unknown. Compared with germline, one end of the junction differs, possibly owing to a read error.

This CDR3 comprises 12 residues. Germline-derived CDR1 and CDR2 are SQVTM and ANQGSEA. The source is a woman in her sixties with primary liver carcinoma and hepatitis B virus infection. The genes are TRBV29-1 and TRBJ2-7, with a possible D match to TRBD2 (6 bases). Sequencing input: liver tumor tissue from sampling region 1. Sample subset: tumor region T1, superior pole. The CDR3 region is CGVAGPVYEQYF. The DNA for the CDR3 is TGCGGCGTTGCGGGACCAGTCTACGAGCAATACTTC.